This T cell receptor beta chain was sequenced in a study of T cell repertoires in cytomegalovirus infection. Study-wide background: Well-studied HLA-B-restricted epitopes and recently identified HLA-C-restricted epitopes of CMV were both used in the study. Based on public TCR beta signatures, there were indications of CMV infection and of a matching HLA type. Points from the study as a whole: Dominant in the ex vivo response were TCR beta clonotypes restricted by HLA-C and specific for CMV. CMV carriers with the relevant HLA were identified by cumulative public TCR beta family frequency.

TCRdb reprocessed the reads with MiXCR, giving one entry per CDR3 protein. Counted here are some 800,000 distinct CDR3 sequences, around a third occurring once; the ten biggest clones make up roughly 12%. As regards this clonotype: Its antigen remains unidentified.

With 5 bases removed from V and 5 bases from J, the gap between germline ends came to 21 bases. Per germline, CDR1 SGHVS and CDR2 FNYEAQ. The CDR3 contains 16 residues. The origin of this receptor is a human donor in good health (CMV status not recorded). Some clones in this sample may be carry-over from other donors' samples. The V call is TRBV7-6, the J call TRBJ2-5; D perhaps matches TRBD2 (5 bases). The sample in question was cultured CD8+ T cells from PBMCs, obtained from culture after CMV antigen stimulation. In nucleotides, the CDR3 is TGTGCCAGCAGCGAGGGCCGGGCCCCCGGGCGGGAGACCCAGTACTTC. This sequence encodes CASSEGRAPGRETQYF. The entire variable domain, with the rest obtained from reference TRBV7-6 and TRBJ2-5, is as follows: GAGVSQSPRYKVTKRGQDVALRCDPISGHVSLYWYRQALGQGPEFLTYFNYEAQQDKSGLPNDRFSAERPEGSISTLTIQRTEQRDSAMYRCASSEGRAPGRETQYFGPGTRLLVL.